This TCR beta chain was profiled in a study of cytomegalovirus exposure and HLA in healthy donors. Whole-study findings and limits: Earlier results showed most TCR beta V segments being productive about 87% or about 30% of the time. Researchers reported in a later analysis that common viral pathogens appeared linked to several top clusters.

Remarks on this clone: The target antigen is unknown.

In the PCR, 60 Vbeta and 13 Jbeta primers were used. Sequenced by immunoSEQ multiplex PCR; TCRdb stores in-frame clones only, minus some. The sample carries some 96,000 clones, around 73% recorded once. The CDR3 contains 14 residues. V lost 9 bases, J lost 1 base, and 15 bases lay in between. Germline V lookup: CDR1 LNHDA, CDR2 SQIVND (reference sequence). The material sequenced was PBMCs. This receptor was identified in a woman aged 55 to 70 in good health and CMV-seronegative. The chain joins TRBV19 to TRBJ1-1; D unclear. The DNA for the CDR3 is TGTGCCAGCTCGGGGTCGGGAGGGAACACTGAAGCTTTCTTT. Residues: CASSGSGGNTEAFF.